This T cell receptor (beta chain) emerged from a study of a mutant IDH1 vaccine in newly diagnosed glioma. Study as a whole: Mean patient age was around 40 years; approximately 62% were male and approximately 40% female. Prior therapy was radiotherapy, temozolomide, or both; most received both.

Generated by immunoSEQ multiplex PCR, the TCRdb table keeps only in-frame clones and is missing some. The sample yields around 82,000 clones, roughly four fifths seen once. Specified time point: baseline, week 1 (first vaccination visit). As to treatment: pre-vaccination baseline after standard-of-care therapy. Trimming took 0 bases from V and 3 from J, leaving 12 bases between them. Germline V gene sequence: CDR1 SEHNR, CDR2 FQNEAQ (reference sequence). The CDR3 covers 16 residues. Whole-study results and caveats: Pseudoprogression seemingly bore no relation to changes in top peripheral T cell clonotypes. The study observed vaccine-induced immune responses in 90% to 95% of patients.

A word on this clone: Its target is unknown.

This sequence was found in a man aged 35 to 55 with glioma. Some clones in this sample may be carry-over from other donors' samples. The chain has TRBV7-9 and TRBJ1-3; D gene uncertain. The material was PBMCs, obtained from a glioma patient treated with radiotherapy, temozolomide or both. The CDR3 protein is CASSLALPGGGNTIYF. Written as DNA, the CDR3 is TGTGCCAGCAGCTTAGCTCTCCCGGGCGGTGGAAACACCATATATTTT.